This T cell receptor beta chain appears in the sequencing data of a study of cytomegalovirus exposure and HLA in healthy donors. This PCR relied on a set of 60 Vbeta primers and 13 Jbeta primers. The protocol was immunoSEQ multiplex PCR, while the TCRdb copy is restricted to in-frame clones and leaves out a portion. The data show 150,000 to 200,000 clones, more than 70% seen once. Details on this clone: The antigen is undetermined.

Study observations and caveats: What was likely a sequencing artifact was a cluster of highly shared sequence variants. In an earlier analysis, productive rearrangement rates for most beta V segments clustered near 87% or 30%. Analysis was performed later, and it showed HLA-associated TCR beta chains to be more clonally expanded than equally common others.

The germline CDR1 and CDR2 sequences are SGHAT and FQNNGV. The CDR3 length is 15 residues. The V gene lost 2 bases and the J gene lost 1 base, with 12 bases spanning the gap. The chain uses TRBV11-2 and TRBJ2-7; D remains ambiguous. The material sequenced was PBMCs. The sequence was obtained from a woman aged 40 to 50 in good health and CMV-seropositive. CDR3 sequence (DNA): TGTGCCAGCAGCTTACTCCCCGGGTCTTCCTACGAGCAGTACTTC. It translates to CASSLLPGSSYEQYF.